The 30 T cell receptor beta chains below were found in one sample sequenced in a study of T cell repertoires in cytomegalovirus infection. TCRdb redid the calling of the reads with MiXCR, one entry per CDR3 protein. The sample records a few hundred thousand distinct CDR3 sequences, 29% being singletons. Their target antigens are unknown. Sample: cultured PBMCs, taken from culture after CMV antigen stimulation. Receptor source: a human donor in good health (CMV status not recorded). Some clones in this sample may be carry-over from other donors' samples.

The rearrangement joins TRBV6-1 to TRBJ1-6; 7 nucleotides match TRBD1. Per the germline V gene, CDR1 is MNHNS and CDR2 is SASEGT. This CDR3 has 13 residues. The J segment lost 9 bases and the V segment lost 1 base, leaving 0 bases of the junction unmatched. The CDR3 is CASSEDRGSPLHF. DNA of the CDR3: TGTGCCAGCAGTGAAGACAGGGGTTCACCCCTCCACTTT.

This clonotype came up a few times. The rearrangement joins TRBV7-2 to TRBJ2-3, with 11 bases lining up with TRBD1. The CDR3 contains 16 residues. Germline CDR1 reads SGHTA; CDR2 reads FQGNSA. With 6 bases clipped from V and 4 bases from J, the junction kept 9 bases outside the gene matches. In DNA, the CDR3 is TGTGCCAGCAGTCTTCAGGGGACAGGGGGATCAGATACGCAGTATTTT. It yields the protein CASSLQGTGGSDTQYF.

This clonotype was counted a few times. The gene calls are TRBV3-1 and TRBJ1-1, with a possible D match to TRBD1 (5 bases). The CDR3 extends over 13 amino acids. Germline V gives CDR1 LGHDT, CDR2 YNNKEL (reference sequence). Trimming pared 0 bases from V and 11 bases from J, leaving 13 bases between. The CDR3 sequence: CASSQDRRGAAFF. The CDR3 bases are TGTGCCAGCAGCCAAGATCGGAGGGGTGCCGCTTTCTTT.

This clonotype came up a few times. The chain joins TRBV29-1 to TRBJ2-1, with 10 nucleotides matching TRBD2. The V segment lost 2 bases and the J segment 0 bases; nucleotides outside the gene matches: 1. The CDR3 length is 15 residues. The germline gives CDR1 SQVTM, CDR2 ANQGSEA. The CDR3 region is CSVEPSGSSYNEQFF. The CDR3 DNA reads TGCAGCGTTGAACCTAGCGGGAGCTCCTACAATGAGCAGTTCTTC.

The CDR3 DNA reads as TGTGCCAGCAAACTACAGGGTGAAGAGACCCAGTACTTC. The encoded protein is CASKLQGEETQYF. The chain couples TRBV27 to TRBJ2-5, with a tentative D call TRBD1 (6 bases). There are 13 residues in the CDR3. Deletions cut 7 bases from V and 3 bases from J, with 12 bases between. Germline V gene data show CDR1 as MNHEY and CDR2 as SMNVEV (reference sequence).

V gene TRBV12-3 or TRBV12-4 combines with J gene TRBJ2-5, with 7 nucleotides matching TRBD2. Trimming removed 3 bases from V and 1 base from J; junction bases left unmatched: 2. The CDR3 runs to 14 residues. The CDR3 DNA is TGTGCCAGCAGTTTCGGGGGGATCCAAGAGACCCAGTACTTC. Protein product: CASSFGGIQETQYF.

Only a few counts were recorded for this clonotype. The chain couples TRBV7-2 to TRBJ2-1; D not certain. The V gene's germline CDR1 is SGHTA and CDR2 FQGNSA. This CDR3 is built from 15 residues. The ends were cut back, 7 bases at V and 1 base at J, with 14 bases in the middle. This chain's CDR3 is CASTLNGFSYNEQFF. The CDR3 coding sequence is TGTGCCAGCACCTTGAACGGGTTTTCCTACAATGAGCAGTTCTTC.

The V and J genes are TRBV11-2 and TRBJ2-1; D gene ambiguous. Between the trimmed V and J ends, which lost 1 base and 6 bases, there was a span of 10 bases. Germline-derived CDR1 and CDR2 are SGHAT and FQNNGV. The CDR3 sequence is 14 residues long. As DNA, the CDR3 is TGTGCCAGCAGCTTAGTCCGTTCGAGCAATGAGCAGTTCTTC. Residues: CASSLVRSSNEQFF.

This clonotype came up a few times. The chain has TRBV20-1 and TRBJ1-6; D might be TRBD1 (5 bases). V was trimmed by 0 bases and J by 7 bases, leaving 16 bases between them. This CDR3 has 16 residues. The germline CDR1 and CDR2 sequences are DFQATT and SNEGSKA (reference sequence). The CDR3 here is CSARDLRRGGNSPLHF. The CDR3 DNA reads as TGCAGTGCTAGAGATCTAAGACGGGGGGGAAATTCACCCCTCCACTTT.

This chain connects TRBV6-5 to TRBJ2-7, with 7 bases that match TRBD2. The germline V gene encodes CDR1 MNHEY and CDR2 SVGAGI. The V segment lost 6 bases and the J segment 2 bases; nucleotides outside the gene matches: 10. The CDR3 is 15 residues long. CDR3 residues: CASSHRGRAAYEQYF. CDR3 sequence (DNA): TGTGCCAGCAGCCATCGGGGGAGGGCCGCCTACGAGCAGTACTTC.

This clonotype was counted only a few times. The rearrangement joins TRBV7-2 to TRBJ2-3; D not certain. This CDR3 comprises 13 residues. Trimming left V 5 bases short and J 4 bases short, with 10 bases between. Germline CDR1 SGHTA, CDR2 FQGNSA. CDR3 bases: TGTGCCAGCAGCCCCTCCACCGCAGATACGCAGTATTTT. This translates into CASSPSTADTQYF.

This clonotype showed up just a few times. CDR3 coding DNA: TGTGCCAGCAGTTTCGCGGGGGGGAAAAACATTCAGTACTTC. It specifies CASSFAGGKNIQYF. The chain carries TRBV12-3 or TRBV12-4 and TRBJ2-4, with TRBD2 matching 9 bases. The CDR3 contains 14 residues. V lost 3 bases to trimming and J lost 4 bases; unmatched junction nucleotides: 1.

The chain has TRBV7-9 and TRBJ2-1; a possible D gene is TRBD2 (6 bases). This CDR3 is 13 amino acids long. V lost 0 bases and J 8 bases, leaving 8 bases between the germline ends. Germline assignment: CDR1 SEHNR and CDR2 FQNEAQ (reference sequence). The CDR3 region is CASSLALADEQFF. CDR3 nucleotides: TGTGCCAGCAGCTTAGCACTAGCCGATGAGCAGTTCTTC. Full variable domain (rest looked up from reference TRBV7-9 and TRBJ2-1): DTGVSQNPRHKITKRGQNVTFRCDPISEHNRLYWYRQTLGQGPEFLTYFQNEAQLEKSRLLSDRFSAERPKGSFSTLEIQRTEQGDSAMYLCASSLALADEQFFGPGTRLTVL.

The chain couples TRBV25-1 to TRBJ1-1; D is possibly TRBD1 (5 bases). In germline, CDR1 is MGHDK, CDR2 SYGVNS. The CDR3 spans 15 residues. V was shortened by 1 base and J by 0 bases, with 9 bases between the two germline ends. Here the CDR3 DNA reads TGTGCCAGCAGTGAATGGGGACGGATGAACACTGAAGCTTTCTTT. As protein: CASSEWGRMNTEAFF.

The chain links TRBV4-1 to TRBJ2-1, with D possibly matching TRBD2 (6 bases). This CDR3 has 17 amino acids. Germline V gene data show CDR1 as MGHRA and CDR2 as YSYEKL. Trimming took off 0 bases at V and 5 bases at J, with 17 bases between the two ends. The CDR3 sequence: CASSQEGPSGVHNEQFF. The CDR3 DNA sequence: TGCGCCAGCAGCCAAGAGGGCCCCTCGGGAGTACACAATGAGCAGTTCTTC.

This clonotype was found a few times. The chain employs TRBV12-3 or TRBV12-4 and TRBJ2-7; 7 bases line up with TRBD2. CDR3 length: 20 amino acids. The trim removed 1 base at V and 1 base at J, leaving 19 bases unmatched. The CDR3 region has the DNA TGTGCCAGCAGTTTAGGAGCCCCGGGACTATATGATCCCCTATCCTACGAGCAGTACTTC. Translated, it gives CASSLGAPGLYDPLSYEQYF.

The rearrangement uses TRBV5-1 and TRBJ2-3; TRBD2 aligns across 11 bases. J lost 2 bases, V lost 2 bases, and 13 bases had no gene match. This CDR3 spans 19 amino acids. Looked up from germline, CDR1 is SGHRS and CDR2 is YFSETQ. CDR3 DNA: TGCGCCAGCAGCTTCAGACTAGCGGGGTCCCGACTCCCCACAGATACGCAGTATTTT. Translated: CASSFRLAGSRLPTDTQYF.

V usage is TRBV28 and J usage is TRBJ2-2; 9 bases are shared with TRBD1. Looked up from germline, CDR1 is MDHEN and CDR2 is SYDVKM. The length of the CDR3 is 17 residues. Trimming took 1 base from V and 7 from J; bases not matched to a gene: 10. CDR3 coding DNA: TGTGCCAGCAGTTTATTATTTAGGGGACAGGGTTTCGGGGAGCTGTTTTTT. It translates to CASSLLFRGQGFGELFF.

The CDR3 sequence is CASSLDSHNEQFF. The CDR3 DNA reads as TGTGCCAGCAGTCTAGACAGCCACAATGAGCAGTTCTTC. This chain uses TRBV6-5 with TRBJ2-1; tentatively, D is TRBD1 (5 bases). V dropped 5 bases and J dropped 5 bases, with 10 bases sitting between them. This CDR3 has 13 amino acids. Germline CDR1 is MNHEY and CDR2 is SVGAGI.

The DNA for the CDR3 is TGTGCCAGCAGCTTGACGTACCCCGGTGAGCAGTTCTTC. This encodes CASSLTYPGEQFF. The chain couples TRBV11-3 to TRBJ2-1; no clear D gene. The CDR3 spans 13 residues. Germline loops: CDR1 SGHNT, CDR2 YENEEA. V was shortened by 3 bases and J by 9 bases, with 12 bases between the two germline ends.

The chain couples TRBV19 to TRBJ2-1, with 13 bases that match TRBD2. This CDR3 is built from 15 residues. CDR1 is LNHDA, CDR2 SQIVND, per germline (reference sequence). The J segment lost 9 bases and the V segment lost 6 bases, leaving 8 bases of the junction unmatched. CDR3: CASSPGLAGSGEQFF. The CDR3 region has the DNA TGTGCCAGTAGCCCGGGACTAGCGGGATCAGGTGAGCAGTTCTTC.

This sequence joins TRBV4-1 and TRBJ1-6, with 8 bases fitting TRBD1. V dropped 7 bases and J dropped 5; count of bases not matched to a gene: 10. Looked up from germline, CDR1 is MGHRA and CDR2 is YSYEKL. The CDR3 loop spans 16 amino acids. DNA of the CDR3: TGCGCCAGCACTCCCACAGGGGGTCCGCATAATTCACCCCTCCACTTT. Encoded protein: CASTPTGGPHNSPLHF.

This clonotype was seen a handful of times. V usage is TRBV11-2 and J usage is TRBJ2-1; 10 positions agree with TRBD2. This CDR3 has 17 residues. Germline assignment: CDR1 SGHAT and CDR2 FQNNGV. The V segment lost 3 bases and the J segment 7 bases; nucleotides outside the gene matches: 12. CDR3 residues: CASSFWTSGQLKNEQFF. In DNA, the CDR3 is TGTGCCAGCAGCTTTTGGACTAGCGGCCAACTAAAGAATGAGCAGTTCTTC.

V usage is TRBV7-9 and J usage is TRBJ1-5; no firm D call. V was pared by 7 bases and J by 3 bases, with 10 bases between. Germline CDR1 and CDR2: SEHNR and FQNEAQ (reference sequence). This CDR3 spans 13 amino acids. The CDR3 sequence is CASTEWDNQPQHF. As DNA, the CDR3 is TGTGCCAGCACGGAGTGGGACAATCAGCCCCAGCATTTT.

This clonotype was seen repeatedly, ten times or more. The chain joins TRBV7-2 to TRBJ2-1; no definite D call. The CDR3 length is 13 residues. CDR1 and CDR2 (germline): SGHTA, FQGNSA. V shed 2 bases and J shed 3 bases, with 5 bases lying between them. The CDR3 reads CASSLRDYNEQFF. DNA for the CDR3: TGTGCCAGCAGCTTAAGGGACTACAATGAGCAGTTCTTC.

The CDR3 here is CASSSLLGNEQFF. CDR3 coding DNA: TGTGCCAGCAGTTCCCTTTTAGGAAATGAGCAGTTCTTC. V usage is TRBV6-4 and J usage is TRBJ2-1; no firm D call. The ends were cut back, 5 bases at V and 7 bases at J, with 12 bases in the middle. CDR3 size: 13 residues. Germline lookup yields CDR1 MRHNA and CDR2 SNTAGT.

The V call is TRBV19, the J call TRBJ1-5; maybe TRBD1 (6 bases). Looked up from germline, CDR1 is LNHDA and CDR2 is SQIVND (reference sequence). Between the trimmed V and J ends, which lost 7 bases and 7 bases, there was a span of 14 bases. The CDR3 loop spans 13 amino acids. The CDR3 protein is CASTGTRDQPQHF. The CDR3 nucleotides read TGTGCCAGTACCGGGACAAGAGACCAGCCCCAGCATTTT.

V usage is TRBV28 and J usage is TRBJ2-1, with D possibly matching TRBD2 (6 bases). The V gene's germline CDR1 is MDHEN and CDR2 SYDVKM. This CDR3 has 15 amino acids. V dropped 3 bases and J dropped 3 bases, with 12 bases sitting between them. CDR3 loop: CASSLRGWGYNEQFF. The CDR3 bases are TGTGCCAGCAGTTTGCGGGGATGGGGCTACAATGAGCAGTTCTTC.

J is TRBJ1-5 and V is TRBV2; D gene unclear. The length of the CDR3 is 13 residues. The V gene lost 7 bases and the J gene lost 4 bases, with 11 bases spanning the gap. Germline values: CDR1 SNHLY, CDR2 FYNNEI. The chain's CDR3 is CASTQAGNQPQHF. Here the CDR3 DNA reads TGTGCCAGCACCCAGGCGGGGAATCAGCCCCAGCATTTT.

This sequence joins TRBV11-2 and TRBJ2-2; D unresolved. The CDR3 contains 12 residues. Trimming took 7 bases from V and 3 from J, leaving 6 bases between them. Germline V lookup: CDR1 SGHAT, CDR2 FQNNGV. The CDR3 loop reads CASKQYTGELFF. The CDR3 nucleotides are TGTGCCAGCAAACAGTACACCGGGGAGCTGTTTTTT.